This TCR beta chain was captured in a study of T cell changes during pregnancy in multiple sclerosis. Libraries were prepared by immunoSEQ multiplex PCR; TCRdb keeps only in-frame clonotypes and omits some of them. The sample holds tens of thousands of clones, roughly 90% seen once. The CDR3 spans 17 residues. Per the germline V gene, CDR1 is SGDLS and CDR2 is YYNGEE. V lost 0 bases to trimming and J lost 5 bases, with 21 bases between them. This receptor was identified in a female donor with multiple sclerosis, enrolled in a pregnancy study. This specimen consisted of CD4+ T cells from peripheral blood mononuclear cells, obtained after pregnancy. The chain combines TRBV9 with TRBJ2-7; no firm D call. CDR3 coding DNA: TGTGCCAGCAGCGTAGACCCGCTGAACGTGTTGAGGCACGAGCAGTACTTC. It translates to CASSVDPLNVLRHEQYF.